This is a list of T cell receptor beta chains from one sample in a study of sequential checkpoint blockade in melanoma. Only in-frame clones appear in the TCRdb table, and some are missing; sequencing was by immunoSEQ multiplex PCR. The table records around 30,000 clones, about 88% of them present only once. Sequenced material: CD8+ T cells sorted from blood (inferred from file names), taken from a patient given nivolumab and ipilimumab in sequence. The receptors come from a human donor with melanoma. CDR3s include the opening cysteine and the closing phenylalanine or tryptophan. D genes are given only for firm matches. Size is stated for part of the rows, as once, few or many counts, or as a class when the clone is expanded.

clone_size j_call v_call d_call cdr3_nt cdr3_aa
. TRBJ1-2 TRBV27 TRBD1 TGTGCCAGCAGTCCGACCCAGACAGGGCGCTATGGCTACACCTTC CASSPTQTGRYGYTF
. TRBJ2-7 TRBV9 . TGTGCCAGCAGCGTAGGTGGCACAGCCTACGAGCAGTACTTC CASSVGGTAYEQYF
. TRBJ2-3 TRBV6-1 . TGTGCCAGCAGTGAACTGGGCGGGGGCCCAGATACGCAGTATTTT CASSELGGGPDTQYF
once TRBJ2-7 TRBV19 TRBD2 TGTGCCAGTAGTATAGAACGCGGACTAGCCTACGAGCAGTACTTC CASSIERGLAYEQYF
once TRBJ2-2 TRBV10-2 TRBD1 TGCGCCAGCCGGGACAGGGTTCGAACCGGGGAGCTGTTTTTT CASRDRVRTGELFF
once TRBJ1-3 TRBV25-1 . TGTGCCAGCAGTGAATCTGCAGGGGCTGGAAACACCATATATTTT CASSESAGAGNTIYF
. TRBJ2-5 TRBV2 . TGTGCCATTCCGAGGGCGGAATCCCAAGAGACCCAGTACTTC CAIPRAESQETQYF
few TRBJ2-7 TRBV11-2 . TGTGCCAGCAGCTCCCATGACGAGCAGTACTTC CASSSHDEQYF
. TRBJ1-2 TRBV6-5 . TGTGCCAGCAGTTACTCGGAAGGTCGGGATGGCTACACCTTC CASSYSEGRDGYTF
. TRBJ2-3 TRBV6-1 TRBD2 TGTGCCAGCAGTGAAAAAGGGCGGGAGATAGCAGATACGCAGTATTTT CASSEKGREIADTQYF
. TRBJ2-7 TRBV20-1 . TGCAGTGCACGACAGCGCTACGAGCAGTACTTC CSARQRYEQYF
. TRBJ2-7 TRBV5-6 TRBD1 TGTGCCAGCAGCTCTCTAGGGCCCGGGACAGGGGACTACGAGCAGTACTTC CASSSLGPGTGDYEQYF
. TRBJ1-4 TRBV4-1 . TGCGCCAGCAGCCAAGATGGGGGCACGGTATGGGAAAAACTGTTTTTT CASSQDGGTVWEKLFF
. TRBJ2-7 TRBV21-1 . TGTGCCAGCATCGGGCCCCAGGGGGCCTACGAGCAGTACTTC CASIGPQGAYEQYF
. TRBJ1-2 TRBV27 TRBD1 TGTGCCAGCAGTTTCCAGGGGGCGCACTATGGCTACACCTTC CASSFQGAHYGYTF
medium-sized TRBJ2-7 TRBV10-3 TRBD2 TGTGCCATCAGTGAGTCGAGCGGGCACCCCGGGGGGGAGCAGTACTTC CAISESSGHPGGEQYF
. TRBJ1-5 TRBV2 . TGTGCCAGTACAGGGAGTATGAGCAATCAGCCCCAGCATTTT CASTGSMSNQPQHF
. TRBJ1-2 TRBV10-2 . TGCGCCAGCATCGGTGACTATGGCTACACCTTC CASIGDYGYTF
. TRBJ2-7 TRBV4-3 . TGCGCCAGCAGCCAAGGAGGGGCGGGGGAGCAGTACTTC CASSQGGAGEQYF
once TRBJ1-6 TRBV6-5 . TGTGCCAGCAGTTACCCGAGGGGGGGCGAGAATTCACCCCTCCACTTT CASSYPRGGENSPLHF
. TRBJ1-1 TRBV5-4 . TGTGCCAGCAGCTTGTTTATGAGCACTGAAGCTTTCTTT CASSLFMSTEAFF
. TRBJ2-1 TRBV6-7 TRBD1 TGTGCCAGCAGTTACTCGGGACAGGGGGTCTACAATGAGCAGTTCTTC CASSYSGQGVYNEQFF
once TRBJ2-3 TRBV4-2 . TGTGCCAGCAGCCAAGAAGTAGAGGCAGATACGCAGTATTTT CASSQEVEADTQYF
. TRBJ1-1 TRBV11-2 . TGTGCCAGCAGCTTCGGGGGGCTTTACACTGAAGCTTTCTTT CASSFGGLYTEAFF
. TRBJ2-7 TRBV27 . TGTGCCAGCAGTTTAAGTCGTGGGAGGCCTCAATCCTACGAGCAGTACTTC CASSLSRGRPQSYEQYF
. TRBJ1-1 TRBV19 . TGTGCCAGTAGTATAGATCGGGGCACTGAAGCTTTCTTT CASSIDRGTEAFF
. TRBJ2-1 TRBV19 . TGTGCCAGTAGTATAGATCTAGAGGGCAATGAGCAGTTCTTC CASSIDLEGNEQFF
. TRBJ2-3 TRBV9 . TGTGCCAGCAGCGCTTCCGGGGACACCACAGATACGCAGTATTTT CASSASGDTTDTQYF
. TRBJ2-4 TRBV13 TRBD1 TGTGCCAGCAGCTTTACCGGGACAGGGGAGGTTCAGTACTTC CASSFTGTGEVQYF
medium-sized TRBJ2-5 TRBV6-6 . TGTGCCAGCAGTTACTCAGGGGCAGAGACCCAGTACTTC CASSYSGAETQYF
. TRBJ2-7 TRBV9 TRBD2 TGTGCCAGCAGCGCTACCCTCGGGGGGTGGAACGAGCAGTACTTC CASSATLGGWNEQYF
. TRBJ1-5 TRBV4-1 . TGCGCCAGCAGCCTGGTCGACTATAGCAATCAGCCCCAGCATTTT CASSLVDYSNQPQHF
. TRBJ1-1 TRBV11-3 TRBD1 TGTGCCAGCAGTCTACAGGGGGCAACTGAAGCTTTCTTT CASSLQGATEAFF
. TRBJ2-7 TRBV14 . TGTGCCAGCAGCCGGGGAGTTCCGGGCGAGCAGTACTTC CASSRGVPGEQYF
. TRBJ1-5 TRBV7-8 TRBD1 TGTGCCAGCAGCTTATCAGGGGGCATTCAGCCCCAGCATTTT CASSLSGGIQPQHF
. TRBJ2-7 TRBV6-6 . TGTGCCAGCAGTTACTCGCAGGAGGACTACGAGCAGTACTTC CASSYSQEDYEQYF
. TRBJ2-5 TRBV4-1 . TGCGCCAGCAGCCCACTTCAGTCGGGGGAGGAGACCCAGTACTTC CASSPLQSGEETQYF
. TRBJ2-7 TRBV4-1 . TGCGCCAGCAGCCAAGCCCCCCAGCGGATGCGGTACTTC CASSQAPQRMRYF
. TRBJ2-3 TRBV19 . TGTGCCAGTAGTCTAGGCTACACAGATACGCAGTATTTT CASSLGYTDTQYF
. TRBJ1-1 TRBV7-9 . TGTGCCAGCAGCTTGGACAGACCTGAAGCTTTCTTT CASSLDRPEAFF
. TRBJ2-7 TRBV4-3 . TGCGCCAGCAGCCAAGAGTCGGGTTGGTCCTACGAGCAGTACTTC CASSQESGWSYEQYF
. TRBJ2-3 TRBV5-1 TRBD2 TGCGCCAGCAGCCTGGGGGCTAGCGGGGGGGTTCTTCATACGCAGTATTTT CASSLGASGGVLHTQYF
. TRBJ2-2 TRBV10-1 . TGCGCCAGCAGTGACGTCGGGGGAATTGCGAACACCGGGGAGCTGTTTTTT CASSDVGGIANTGELFF
. TRBJ2-7 TRBV7-6 TRBD1 TGTGCCAGCAGCCCCTGGACAGGGGGGATGGACGAGCAGTACTTC CASSPWTGGMDEQYF
once TRBJ1-1 TRBV7-2 TRBD1 TGTGCCAGCAGTTACACGACAGGGGGTAGGTCTGAAGCTTTCTTT CASSYTTGGRSEAFF
. TRBJ2-7 TRBV27 TRBD1 TGTGCCAGCAGTCTCCGACAGGGGGCCAACGAGCAGTACTTC CASSLRQGANEQYF
. TRBJ2-7 TRBV7-8 . TGTGCCAGCAGCGATGGACACTCCTACGAGCAGTACTTC CASSDGHSYEQYF
. TRBJ2-1 TRBV27 . TGTGCCAGCAGTTTATCAGGGGGATACTGGGGCAATGAGCAGTTCTTC CASSLSGGYWGNEQFF
once TRBJ2-5 TRBV9 TRBD2 TGTGCCAGCAGCCCAGGACTAGCGGGGGGCCCGCAAGAGACCCAGTACTTC CASSPGLAGGPQETQYF
. TRBJ1-2 TRBV4-1 TRBD1 TGCGCCAGCAGCTACAGACCGACAGGGAACTATGGCTACACCTTC CASSYRPTGNYGYTF